This TCR beta chain was retrieved from a study of T cell responses to AZD1222 COVID-19 vaccine. Study findings and constraints: Baseline serostatus was positive in only six AZD1222 recipients. The donor group comprised mostly white British people and more females; the analysis possibly underestimated clonal diversity. Spike-specific TCR breadth and depth were elevated following two AZD1222 doses.

Measured with immunoSEQ multiplex PCR; TCRdb has only the in-frame clones, and not every one. This sample has 140,000 to 150,000 clones, with about nine tenths found just once. On this clone: What it binds is unknown.

Specimen: peripheral blood, collected on day 0 of AZD1222 vaccination. The receptor was isolated from an adult in good health.

The CDR3 spells CASSLTGSLSPLHF. In nucleotides, the CDR3 is TGTGCCAGCAGCCTTACAGGGTCACTCTCACCCCTCCACTTT. The chain employs TRBV11-1 and TRBJ1-6, with D possibly TRBD1 on 6 matching bases. The CDR3 covers 14 residues. Germline V gene sequence: CDR1 SGHAT, CDR2 FQDESV (reference sequence). V lost 5 bases and J 10 bases, leaving 15 bases between the germline ends.